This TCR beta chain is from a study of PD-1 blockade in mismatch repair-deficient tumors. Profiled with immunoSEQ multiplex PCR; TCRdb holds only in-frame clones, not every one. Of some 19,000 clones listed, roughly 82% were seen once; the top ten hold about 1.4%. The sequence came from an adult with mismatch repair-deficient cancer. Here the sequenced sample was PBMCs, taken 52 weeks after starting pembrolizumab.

CDR3 residues: CASSPRTGTDQGEQFF. The DNA of the CDR3 is TGTGCCAGCAGCCCGCGCACCGGGACTGACCAGGGTGAGCAGTTCTTC. The chain employs TRBV4-2 and TRBJ2-1, with D perhaps matching TRBD2 (6 bases). From germline, CDR1 is LGHNA and CDR2 YNFKEQ. The CDR3 totals 16 residues. Trimming shortened V by 4 bases and J by 9 bases, and 22 bases separated the two germline ends.